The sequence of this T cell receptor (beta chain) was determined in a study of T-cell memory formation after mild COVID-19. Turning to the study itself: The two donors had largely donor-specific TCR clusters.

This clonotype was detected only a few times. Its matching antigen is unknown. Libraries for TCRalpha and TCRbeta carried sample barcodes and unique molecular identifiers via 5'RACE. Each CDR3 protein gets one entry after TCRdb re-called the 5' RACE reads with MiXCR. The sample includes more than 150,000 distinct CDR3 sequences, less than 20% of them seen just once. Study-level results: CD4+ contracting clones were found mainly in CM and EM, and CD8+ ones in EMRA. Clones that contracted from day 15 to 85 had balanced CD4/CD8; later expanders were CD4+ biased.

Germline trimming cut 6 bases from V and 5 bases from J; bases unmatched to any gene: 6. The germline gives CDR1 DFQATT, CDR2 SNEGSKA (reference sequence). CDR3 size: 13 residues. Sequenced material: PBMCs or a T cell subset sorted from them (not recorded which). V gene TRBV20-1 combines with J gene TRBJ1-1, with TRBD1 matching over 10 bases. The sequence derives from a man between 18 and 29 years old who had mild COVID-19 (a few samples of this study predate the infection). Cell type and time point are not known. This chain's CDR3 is CSARQGAYTEAFF. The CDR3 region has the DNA TGCAGTGCACGACAGGGGGCTTATACTGAAGCTTTCTTT.